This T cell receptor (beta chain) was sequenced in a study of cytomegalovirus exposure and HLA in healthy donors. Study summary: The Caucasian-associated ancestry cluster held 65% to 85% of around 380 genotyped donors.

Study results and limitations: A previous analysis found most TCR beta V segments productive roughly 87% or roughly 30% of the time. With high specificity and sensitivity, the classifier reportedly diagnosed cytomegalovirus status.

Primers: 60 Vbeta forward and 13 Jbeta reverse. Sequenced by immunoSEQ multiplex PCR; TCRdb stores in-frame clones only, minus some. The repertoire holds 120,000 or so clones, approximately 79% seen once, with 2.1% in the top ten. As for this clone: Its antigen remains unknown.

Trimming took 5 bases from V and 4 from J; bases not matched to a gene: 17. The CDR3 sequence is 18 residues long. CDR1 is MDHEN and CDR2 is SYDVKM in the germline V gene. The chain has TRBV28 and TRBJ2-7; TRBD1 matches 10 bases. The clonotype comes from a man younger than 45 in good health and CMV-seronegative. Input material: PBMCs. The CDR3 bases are TGTGCCAGCAGTCGATCGGGGGTCCGGGACAGGGGTCGGTACGAGCAGTACTTC. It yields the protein CASSRSGVRDRGRYEQYF. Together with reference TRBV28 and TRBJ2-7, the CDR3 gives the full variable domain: DVKVTQSSRYLVKRTGEKVFLECVQDMDHENMFWYRQDPGLGLRLIYFSYDVKMKEKGDIPEGYSVSREKKERFSLILESASTNQTSMYLCASSRSGVRDRGRYEQYFGPGTRLTVT.